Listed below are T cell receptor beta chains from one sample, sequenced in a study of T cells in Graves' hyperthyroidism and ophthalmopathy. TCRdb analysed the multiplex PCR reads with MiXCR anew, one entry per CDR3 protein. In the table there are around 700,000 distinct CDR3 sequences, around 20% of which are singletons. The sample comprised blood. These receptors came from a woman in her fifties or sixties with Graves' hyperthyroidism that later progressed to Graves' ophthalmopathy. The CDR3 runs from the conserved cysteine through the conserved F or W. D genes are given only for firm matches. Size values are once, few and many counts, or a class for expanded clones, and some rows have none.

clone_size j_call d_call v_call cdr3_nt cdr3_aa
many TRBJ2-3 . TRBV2 TGTGCCAGCACCGTAGGGCGTCCCCCAGATACGCAGTATTTT CASTVGRPPDTQYF
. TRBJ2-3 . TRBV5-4 TGTGCCAGCAGCTTCCGGGCCCTGAAAAAGGCGGATACGCAGTATTTT CASSFRALKKADTQYF
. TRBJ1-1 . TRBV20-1 TGCAGTGTAGCGATTCGGGTGGGCACTGAAGCTTTCTTT CSVAIRVGTEAFF
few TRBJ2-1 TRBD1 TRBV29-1 TGCAGCGTTGGGGGACAGGGGGCAGGTGAGCAGTTCTTC CSVGGQGAGEQFF
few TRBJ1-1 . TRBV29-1 TGCAGCGTTGAGGGTTCAGGGTTTGGAGCTTTCTTT CSVEGSGFGAFF
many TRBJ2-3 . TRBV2 TGTGCCACTCAAAGTGAGGGCATCCACACAGATACGCAGTATTTT CATQSEGIHTDTQYF
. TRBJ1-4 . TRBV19 TGTGCCAGTAGTGGTAATGCAGAAAAACTGTTTTTT CASSGNAEKLFF
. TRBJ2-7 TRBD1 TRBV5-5 TGTGCCAGCAGCCCGGAGGACAGGGAAGGGTACGAGCAGTACTTC CASSPEDREGYEQYF
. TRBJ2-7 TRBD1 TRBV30 TGTGCCTGGAGTCTCCCCCAGGGGGCACATTTCAACGAGCAGTACTTC CAWSLPQGAHFNEQYF
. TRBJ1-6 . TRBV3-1 TGTGCCAGCAGCCAATCGGACTGGGCAGAAAATTCACCCCTCCACTTT CASSQSDWAENSPLHF
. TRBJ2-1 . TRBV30 TGTGCCTGGAGCGACCTCCGGAGGAGCTCCTACAATGAGCAGTTCTTC CAWSDLRRSSYNEQFF
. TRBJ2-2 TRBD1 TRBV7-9 TGTGCCAGCAGACCAGTGGGGACAGGGATAAGCGCGAACACCGGGGAGCTGTTTTTT CASRPVGTGISANTGELFF
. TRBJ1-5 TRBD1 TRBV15 TGTGCCACCAGCAGAGCCGGGACAGTTAGCAATCAGCCCCAGCATTTT CATSRAGTVSNQPQHF
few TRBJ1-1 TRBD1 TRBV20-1 TGCAGTGCTAGGTACAGGGGGAACACTGAAGCTTTCTTT CSARYRGNTEAFF